The T cell receptor (beta chain) under discussion was sequenced for a study of blood T cell repertoires in COVID-19. As for the study in general: From T cells, B-cell-depleted T cells, or PBMCs came the material, which was cDNA or gDNA.

CDR1 is SGHVS and CDR2 is FNYEAQ in the germline V gene. The CDR3 extends over 15 amino acids. With 6 bases clipped from V and 4 bases from J, the junction kept 8 bases outside the gene matches. In the original processing: Amplified reference gene primers provided the basis for estimating nucleated cell counts. Profiled with immunoSEQ multiplex PCR; TCRdb holds only in-frame clones, not every one. V and J calls and clone size are as listed in that table; D and trimming were resolved from the DNA. The sample comprises 120,000 or so clones, about 88% of which are singletons, and 3.7% rests with the top ten.

The clonotype comes from a middle-aged man with active COVID-19. V usage is TRBV7-6 and J usage is TRBJ2-2; 7 bases fit TRBD2. The sequencing sample was made of peripheral blood. CDR3 residues: CASSPRAGRTGELFF. The CDR3 nucleotides read TGTGCCAGCAGTCCAAGAGCGGGGCGCACCGGGGAGCTGTTTTTT. The complete variable domain, with remaining parts taken from reference TRBV7-6 and TRBJ2-2, reads GAGVSQSPRYKVTKRGQDVALRCDPISGHVSLYWYRQALGQGPEFLTYFNYEAQQDKSGLPNDRFSAERPEGSISTLTIQRTEQRDSAMYRCASSPRAGRTGELFFGEGSRLTVL.